This T cell receptor beta chain was recorded in a study of control samples from healthy donors and cancer patients. Generated by immunoSEQ multiplex PCR, the TCRdb table keeps only in-frame clones and is missing some. The sample includes approximately 86,000 clones, approximately 86% of them seen just once. This clone has a handful of counts. In the same sample, other DNA sequences code for this CDR3. The CDR3 spans 16 residues. The germline V gene encodes CDR1 LGHNA and CDR2 YNFKEQ. Trimming at V came to 0 bases and at J to 1 base, leaving 5 bases not matched to a gene. Material: blood. The V call is TRBV4-2, the J call TRBJ1-1; 7 nucleotides line up with TRBD1. This clonotype originated in a man aged 30 to 45 in good health. CDR3 nucleotides: TGTGCCAGCAGCCAAGATTTATGGGACAGGAACACTGAAGCTTTCTTT. This sequence encodes CASSQDLWDRNTEAFF.